This T cell receptor beta chain was sequenced during a study of cytomegalovirus exposure and HLA in healthy donors. Regarding the study as a whole: An ancestry cluster, one associated with Asian ancestry, reportedly showed fewer N-insertions than the approximately 670-donor mean in a later analysis.

In the case of this clone: Its antigen remains unknown.

Germline loops: CDR1 SGHTA, CDR2 FQGNSA. The CDR3 is made up of 16 amino acids. Deletions cut 1 base from V and 5 bases from J, with 15 bases between. Use of 60 Vbeta and 13 Jbeta primers characterized the PCR. Measured with immunoSEQ multiplex PCR; TCRdb has only the in-frame clones, and not every one. The sample includes about 160,000 clones. Specimen: PBMCs. The genes are TRBV7-2 and TRBJ2-1; perhaps TRBD2 as D (7 bases). This sequence was found in a woman aged 45 to 65 in good health and CMV-seronegative. The CDR3 coding sequence is TGTGCCAGCAGCTTAGATAGGGGGGGGGATGACAATGAGCAGTTCTTC. Residues: CASSLDRGGDDNEQFF. Drawing the rest from reference TRBV7-2 and TRBJ2-1, the complete variable domain is GAGVSQSPSNKVTEKGKDVELRCDPISGHTALYWYRQSLGQGLEFLIYFQGNSAPDKSGLPSDRFSAERTGGSVSTLTIQRTQQEDSAVYLCASSLDRGGDDNEQFFGPGTRLTVL.